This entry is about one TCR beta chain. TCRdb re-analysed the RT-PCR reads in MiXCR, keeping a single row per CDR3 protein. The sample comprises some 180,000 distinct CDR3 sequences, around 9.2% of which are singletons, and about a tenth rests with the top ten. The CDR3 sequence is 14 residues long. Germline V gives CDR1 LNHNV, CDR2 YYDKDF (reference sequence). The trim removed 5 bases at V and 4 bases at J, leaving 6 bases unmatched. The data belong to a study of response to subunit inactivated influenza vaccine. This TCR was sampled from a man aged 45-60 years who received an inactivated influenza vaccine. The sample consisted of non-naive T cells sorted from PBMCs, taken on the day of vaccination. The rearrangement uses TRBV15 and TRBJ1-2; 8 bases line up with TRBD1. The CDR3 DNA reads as TGTGCCACCAGCGTGGGACAGGTCGGCTATGGCTACACCTTC. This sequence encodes CATSVGQVGYGYTF. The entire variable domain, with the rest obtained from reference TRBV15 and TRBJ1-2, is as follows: DAMVIQNPRYQVTQFGKPVTLSCSQTLNHNVMYWYQQKSSQAPKLLFHYYDKDFNNEADTPDNFQSRRPNTSFCFLDIRSPGLGDTAMYLCATSVGQVGYGYTFGSGTRLTVV.